The 25 T cell receptor beta chains below all came from one sample that was sequenced in a study of response to subunit inactivated influenza vaccine. MiXCR was run by TCRdb on the RT-PCR reads, yielding one entry per CDR3 protein. The data show around 470,000 distinct CDR3 sequences, with approximately 7.3% seen just once and under 15% held by the top ten. Sequenced material: PBMCs from blood, taken about 23 months after vaccination. The receptors here all came from a man aged 50 to 69 who received an inactivated influenza vaccine.

Many counts were recorded for this clonotype. The J gene is TRBJ2-5, the V gene TRBV11-2, with TRBD2 as a possible D gene (6 bases). The CDR3 is 15 amino acids. Germline CDR1 and CDR2: SGHAT and FQNNGV. V dropped 1 base and J dropped 1 base, with 10 bases sitting between them. The CDR3 spells CASSLGIAVQETQYF. For the CDR3, the DNA is TGTGCCAGCAGCTTAGGAATAGCGGTCCAAGAGACCCAGTACTTC. Full variable domain (rest looked up from reference TRBV11-2 and TRBJ2-5): EAGVAQSPRYKIIEKRQSVAFWCNPISGHATLYWYQQILGQGPKLLIQFQNNGVVDDSQLPKDRFSAERLKGVDSTLKIQPAKLEDSAVYLCASSLGIAVQETQYFGPGTRLLVL.

This sequence joins TRBV20-1 and TRBJ2-1; D might be TRBD1 (6 bases). Germline-derived CDR1 and CDR2 are DFQATT and SNEGSKA (reference sequence). V shed 1 base and J shed 4 bases, with 17 bases lying between them. This CDR3 is 16 amino acids long. In DNA, the CDR3 is TGCAGTGCTAGAGGGCTGACAGGCACAAATTACAATGAGCAGTTCTTC. It is translated as CSARGLTGTNYNEQFF.

This rearrangement joins TRBV6-2 or TRBV6-3 to TRBJ2-4, with no clear D. The V gene lost 3 bases and the J gene lost 4 bases, with 7 bases spanning the gap. This CDR3 comprises 13 residues. Per the germline V gene, CDR1 is MNHEY and CDR2 is SVGEGT. DNA of the CDR3: TGTGCCAGCAGTTATACGAGGAAAAACATTCAGTACTTC. It codes for CASSYTRKNIQYF.

This clonotype appeared a few times. The genes are TRBV24-1 and TRBJ2-3; 9 positions match TRBD2. The J segment lost 2 bases and the V segment lost 5 bases, leaving 4 bases of the junction unmatched. Germline V CDR1 and CDR2: KGHDR, SFDVKD. CDR3 length equals 15 residues. The DNA for the CDR3 is TGTGCCACCAGTGCGGGCGGGAGGGCCACAGATACGCAGTATTTT. As protein: CATSAGGRATDTQYF.

This chain links TRBV7-9 with TRBJ1-3; D is uncertain. Germline lookup yields CDR1 SEHNR and CDR2 FQNEAQ (reference sequence). Trimming stripped 9 bases from V and 4 bases from J, with 19 bases between. The CDR3 runs 15 residues. CDR3 nucleotide sequence: TGTGCCAGTACGGAGGCCCAGCCGGGCGGAAACACCATATATTTT. This translates into CASTEAQPGGNTIYF.

The rearrangement joins TRBV18 to TRBJ2-6; D not resolved. V lost 2 bases and J 12 bases, leaving 5 bases between the germline ends. Germline values: CDR1 KGHSH, CDR2 LQKENI. CDR3 length: 11 residues. CDR3 bases: TGTGCCAGCTCACCAATGGGCGTCCTGACTTTC. As protein: CASSPMGVLTF.

This clonotype was picked up a small number of times. The J gene is TRBJ2-5, the V gene TRBV2; TRBD1 matches at 7 bases. This CDR3 region has 13 residues. The J segment lost 7 bases and the V segment lost 7 bases, leaving 9 bases of the junction unmatched. The germline V gene encodes CDR1 SNHLY and CDR2 FYNNEI. The CDR3 loop reads CASTTQQGRTQYF. CDR3 bases: TGTGCCAGCACCACCCAACAGGGGCGGACCCAGTACTTC.

This clonotype was detected ten times or more. The chain is built from TRBV4-3 and TRBJ2-7; TRBD1 matches at 9 bases. The CDR3 is 15 residues long. The germline CDR1 and CDR2 sequences are LGHNA and YSLEER. The ends lost 3 bases at V and 4 bases at J; junction bases unmatched: 7. This CDR3 reads CASSQGHRGPYEQYF. The CDR3 DNA reads TGCGCCAGCAGCCAGGGTCACAGGGGGCCTTACGAGCAGTACTTC.

The chain carries TRBV6-2 or TRBV6-3 and TRBJ1-2; D not certain. The V end was cut by 0 bases, the J end by 4 bases, with 3 bases between. The CDR3 has 12 amino acids. Germline V gives CDR1 MNHEY, CDR2 SVGEGT. The CDR3 sequence: CASSYSGYGYTF. CDR3 DNA: TGTGCCAGCAGTTACTCCGGCTATGGCTACACCTTC.

The chain recombines TRBV7-2 with TRBJ2-7; TRBD2 agrees at 7 bases. CDR3 length equals 13 residues. The V segment lost 5 bases and the J segment 4 bases; nucleotides outside the gene matches: 5. Per the germline V gene, CDR1 is SGHTA and CDR2 is FQGNSA. CDR3 protein: CASSIRGEYEQYF. The CDR3 DNA sequence: TGTGCCAGCAGCATTCGGGGGGAGTACGAGCAGTACTTC.

This clonotype was found a few times. J is TRBJ2-7 and V is TRBV12-3 or TRBV12-4; the D gene is possibly TRBD1 (5 bases). Trimming shortened V by 7 bases and J by 4 bases, and 17 bases separated the two germline ends. The CDR3 covers 14 residues. The DNA of the CDR3 is TGTGCCAGCAAGGAGCAGGGTATGAAGTACGAGCAGTACTTC. Its protein is CASKEQGMKYEQYF.

The chain recombines TRBV7-2 with TRBJ1-5; 10 positions agree with TRBD1. CDR1 SGHTA and CDR2 FQGNSA come from the germline V gene. The CDR3 totals 15 residues. V lost 5 bases and J lost 3; bases outside the gene matches: 4. CDR3 sequence reads: CASSPGQGSNQPQHF. CDR3 nucleotide sequence: TGTGCCAGCAGCCCGGGACAGGGGTCCAATCAGCCCCAGCATTTT.

This clonotype has just a few counts. CDR3 DNA: TGTGCCAGCAGCTTACAAACTAGCGGGGTAGGAAATGAGCAGTTCTTC. Encoded protein: CASSLQTSGVGNEQFF. V usage is TRBV7-9 and J usage is TRBJ2-1, with TRBD2 identical over 10 bases. Per the germline V gene, CDR1 is SEHNR and CDR2 is FQNEAQ (reference sequence). Germline trimming cut 2 bases from V and 7 bases from J; bases unmatched to any gene: 8. CDR3 length: 16 amino acids.

This clonotype was recorded a few times. This chain joins TRBV11-2 and TRBJ2-6; 8 bases are a match to TRBD1. After removal of 1 base from V and 2 bases from J, the junction contained 7 bases not matched to a gene. CDR3 size: 18 residues. From germline, CDR1 is SGHAT and CDR2 FQNNGV. The CDR3, as DNA: TGTGCCAGCAGCTTAGTAGGACAGGGAGGTACTGGGGCCAACGTCCTGACTTTC. It yields the protein CASSLVGQGGTGANVLTF.

This clonotype has more than one count but fewer than ten. The chain combines TRBV4-1 with TRBJ1-1; the D is unclear. This CDR3 spans 13 amino acids. The germline V gene encodes CDR1 MGHRA and CDR2 YSYEKL. Trimming took off 3 bases at V and 1 base at J, with 6 bases between the two ends. The CDR3 DNA sequence: TGCGCCAGCAGCCATTCGTCGAACACTGAAGCTTTCTTT. Protein sequence: CASSHSSNTEAFF.

This sequence joins TRBV29-1 and TRBJ2-1, with 9 bases lining up with TRBD2. The germline V gene encodes CDR1 SQVTM and CDR2 ANQGSEA. V gave up 8 bases and J gave up 1 base; unmatched junction bases: 15. This CDR3 is built from 17 residues. This CDR3 reads CSSSSGSFPGSYNEQFF. CDR3 DNA sequence: TGCAGCAGCAGTAGCGGGAGTTTTCCTGGATCCTACAATGAGCAGTTCTTC.

This clonotype occurred a few times. The chain couples TRBV15 to TRBJ1-6; 7 bases are shared with TRBD1. V dropped 3 bases and J dropped 6; count of bases not matched to a gene: 11. Germline V gene sequence: CDR1 LNHNV, CDR2 YYDKDF (reference sequence). The CDR3 runs 17 residues. CDR3 residues: CATSRDPGGLLNSPLHF. The CDR3 DNA reads TGTGCCACCAGCAGGGACCCAGGGGGGCTTCTTAATTCACCCCTCCACTTT.

The chain uses TRBV6-2 or TRBV6-3 and TRBJ2-4, with D possibly TRBD1 on 7 matching bases. Trimming took 2 bases from V and 6 from J, leaving 14 bases between them. The germline CDR1 and CDR2 sequences are MNHEY and SVGEGT. The CDR3 extends over 15 amino acids. The CDR3 region is CASSYDRQGLNIQYF. CDR3 sequence (DNA): TGTGCCAGCAGTTACGACAGACAGGGACTAAACATTCAGTACTTC.

J is TRBJ2-7 and V is TRBV5-6, with 8 bases identical to TRBD1. The V gene's germline CDR1 is SGHDT and CDR2 YYEEEE. Unmatched junction bases numbered 9, after V lost 1 base and J lost 3 bases. The CDR3 has 16 amino acids. The CDR3 DNA reads as TGTGCCAGCAGCTTGCCTGGACAGGGTATCATCTACGAGCAGTACTTC. Its protein is CASSLPGQGIIYEQYF.

This clonotype was recorded a few times. The rearrangement links TRBV7-2 to TRBJ1-2; D unclear. The CDR3 has 16 amino acids. Trimming shortened V by 0 bases and J by 4 bases, and 15 bases separated the two germline ends. Germline CDR1 reads SGHTA; CDR2 reads FQGNSA. The CDR3 sequence is CASSLAGSPSGYGYTF. CDR3 coding DNA: TGTGCCAGCAGCTTAGCGGGGTCACCGAGTGGCTATGGCTACACCTTC.

This clonotype was picked up many times. The chain couples TRBV29-1 to TRBJ2-7, with D maybe TRBD2 (6 bases). V dropped 3 bases and J dropped 6 bases, with 30 bases sitting between them. Per the germline V gene, CDR1 is SQVTM and CDR2 is ANQGSEA. The CDR3 has 18 residues. As DNA, the CDR3 is TGCAGCGTTGACGGTCCTACCGGCCCGGGAGAGGAGCCGCGCGAGCAGTACTTC. It specifies CSVDGPTGPGEEPREQYF.

Comments on this clonotype: The junction and the germline gene differ at one end; a read error may be behind it. The V and J genes are TRBV12-3 or TRBV12-4 and TRBJ1-5, with TRBD1 matching over 7 bases. This CDR3 is 18 amino acids long. Written as DNA, the CDR3 is TGTGCCAGCTGTTTACAGGGGCGCGCAGGGTGGAGCAATCAGCCCCAGCATTTT. Amino acid sequence: CASCLQGRAGWSNQPQHF.

This clonotype has a count of ten or more. This chain links TRBV7-2 with TRBJ2-7; D remains unclear. In germline, CDR1 is SGHTA, CDR2 FQGNSA. The V and J ends lost 5 bases and 0 bases respectively, with 11 bases between them. The CDR3 spans 14 residues. The DNA of the CDR3 is TGTGCCAGCAGCCAATCCCGCCTCTCCTACGAGCAGTACTTC. It yields the protein CASSQSRLSYEQYF. The variable domain in full, completed from reference TRBV7-2 and TRBJ2-7, reads GAGVSQSPSNKVTEKGKDVELRCDPISGHTALYWYRQSLGQGLEFLIYFQGNSAPDKSGLPSDRFSAERTGGSVSTLTIQRTQQEDSAVYLCASSQSRLSYEQYFGPGTRLTVT.

The chain combines TRBV3-1 with TRBJ2-7; tentatively, D is TRBD1 or TRBD2 (5 bases each). This CDR3 is built from 12 residues. V gave up 4 bases and J gave up 7 bases, with 11 bases separating them. Germline CDR1 LGHDT, CDR2 YNNKEL (reference sequence). The CDR3 here is CASSLMGEEQYF. The CDR3 region has the DNA TGTGCCAGCAGCCTAATGGGGGAAGAGCAGTACTTC.

This clonotype has a handful of counts. The DNA for the CDR3 is TGCGCCAGCAGCCGCCGCGGGGGGGATGAGCAGTTCTTC. It codes for CASSRRGGDEQFF. The V gene is TRBV4-3, the J gene TRBJ2-1, with TRBD2 identical over 9 bases. The CDR3 is 13 residues long. V lost 4 bases and J lost 8; bases outside the gene matches: 3. Germline values: CDR1 LGHNA, CDR2 YSLEER.